The 30 T cell receptor beta chains in this list originate from one sample, sequenced in a study of shared clonotypes between healthy human individuals. TCRdb keeps only in-frame clones here, not all; method: immunoSEQ multiplex PCR. The sample has about 700,000 clones; roughly 94% are singletons. CD8 cells classed as naive were CD45RO-negative and positively selected for CCR7, excluding terminally differentiated effector memory CD45RA+ cells. Sequencing input: naive CD8+ T cells sorted from blood. These TCRs come from a man aged 30-40 years in good health.

V is TRBV7-9 and J is TRBJ2-2, with a weak D call TRBD1 (5 bases). Germline CDR1 SEHNR, CDR2 FQNEAQ (reference sequence). CDR3 length equals 13 residues. Trimming cost V 10 bases and J 1 base, with 10 bases left between them. The CDR3 region is CATQGVNTGELFF. The CDR3 DNA reads as TGTGCCACCCAGGGCGTGAACACCGGGGAGCTGTTTTTT.

J is TRBJ2-3 and V is TRBV5-1; TRBD2 agrees at 7 bases. Germline V gives CDR1 SGHRS, CDR2 YFSETQ. The CDR3 runs 17 residues. The J segment lost 6 bases and the V segment lost 0 bases, leaving 13 bases of the junction unmatched. The CDR3 DNA reads TGCGCCAGCAGCTTGGACCAAACTGGACTAGTGCGCGATACGCAGTATTTT. This gives the protein CASSLDQTGLVRDTQYF.

The chain uses TRBV7-6 and TRBJ2-1; TRBD2 matches 7 bases. The CDR3 is made up of 17 amino acids. The germline CDR1 and CDR2 sequences are SGHVS and FNYEAQ. The V segment lost 5 bases and the J segment 4 bases; nucleotides outside the gene matches: 14. In DNA, the CDR3 is TGTGCCAGCAGCCCCACTTACGGGGAGGGCCTGTACAATGAGCAGTTCTTC. It encodes CASSPTYGEGLYNEQFF. Supplemented by reference TRBV7-6 and TRBJ2-1, the full variable domain reads GAGVSQSPRYKVTKRGQDVALRCDPISGHVSLYWYRQALGQGPEFLTYFNYEAQQDKSGLPNDRFSAERPEGSISTLTIQRTEQRDSAMYRCASSPTYGEGLYNEQFFGPGTRLTVL.

This chain connects TRBV30 to TRBJ2-7; 11 positions match TRBD1. CDR3 length: 19 amino acids. Germline loops: CDR1 GTSNPN, CDR2 SVGIG (reference sequence). V shed 1 base and J 4 bases; nucleotides not matched to a gene: 18. CDR3 nucleotides: TGTGCCTGGAGTGGCCTAACTGTCTCCGGGACAGGGGGACGATACGAGCAGTACTTC. Protein product: CAWSGLTVSGTGGRYEQYF.

The V and J genes are TRBV15 and TRBJ2-7; 7 bases align to TRBD1. CDR3 length equals 12 residues. V shed 0 bases, J shed 10 bases, and the junction held 3 bases outside the gene matches. The germline gives CDR1 LNHNV, CDR2 YYDKDF (reference sequence). The DNA of the CDR3 is TGTGCCACCAGCAGAGAACAGGGGTCACAGTACTTC. Protein sequence: CATSREQGSQYF.

The CDR3 protein is CSVAREGVDEQFF. The CDR3, as DNA: TGCAGCGTTGCTCGGGAGGGTGTCGATGAGCAGTTCTTC. The chain is built from TRBV29-1 and TRBJ2-1, with TRBD2 matching 8 bases. This CDR3 has 13 residues. With 4 bases clipped from V and 8 bases from J, the junction kept 7 bases outside the gene matches. CDR1 and CDR2 (germline): SQVTM, ANQGSEA.

A single count supports this clone. This chain connects TRBV28 to TRBJ2-7, with 13 bases that match TRBD2. V was clipped by 4 bases and J by 6 bases; unmatched bases: 15. This CDR3 contains 18 residues. The germline gives CDR1 MDHEN, CDR2 SYDVKM. This CDR3 reads CASSSRLAGGRILFEQYF. In DNA, the CDR3 is TGTGCCAGCAGTTCAAGACTAGCGGGAGGTCGTATTCTATTCGAGCAGTACTTC.

This clone was seen once. Other DNA sequences in this specimen translate into the identical CDR3. The V gene is TRBV27, the J gene TRBJ2-3; D unclear. The V end lost 0 bases, the J end lost 1 base, and 8 bases lay between the germline ends. Germline CDR1 MNHEY, CDR2 SMNVEV (reference sequence). The length of the CDR3 is 15 residues. The CDR3 sequence is CASSLSGRRTDTQYF. The DNA of the CDR3 is TGTGCCAGCAGTTTATCTGGGCGGCGCACAGATACGCAGTATTTT.

The chain recombines TRBV29-1 with TRBJ2-7, with a possible D match to TRBD2 (6 bases). The CDR3 consists of 13 residues. The V gene's germline CDR1 is SQVTM and CDR2 ANQGSEA. The CDR3 loop is CTLGREETYEQYF. Here the CDR3 DNA reads TGCACCCTCGGTAGGGAGGAGACCTACGAGCAGTACTTC.

This clone was seen once. The chain couples TRBV7-9 to TRBJ1-4; TRBD1 is a possible D gene (6 bases). Between the trimmed V and J ends, which lost 5 bases and 5 bases, there was a span of 15 bases. Germline values: CDR1 SEHNR, CDR2 FQNEAQ (reference sequence). This CDR3 is built from 15 residues. Here the CDR3 DNA reads TGTGCCAGCAGCCGGATTGGAAGGGGGAATGAAAAACTGTTTTTT. Its translation is CASSRIGRGNEKLFF.

The CDR3 DNA sequence: TGCGCCAGCAGCCAAGAATCAGCGTACGAGCAGTACTTC. Translation: CASSQESAYEQYF. The chain is built from TRBV4-1 and TRBJ2-7; no definite D call. CDR1 and CDR2 (germline): MGHRA, YSYEKL. The CDR3 runs to 13 residues. V was cut by 0 bases and J by 4 bases, with 7 bases left in between.

The chain links TRBV5-5 to TRBJ1-1; 8 positions match TRBD1. Germline lookup yields CDR1 SGHKS and CDR2 YYEKEE (reference sequence). CDR3 length: 13 amino acids. This CDR3 is CSGGLGENTEAFF. The CDR3 DNA sequence: TGTTCAGGGGGCTTAGGGGAGAACACTGAAGCTTTCTTT.

CDR3 region: CASSISVSYNEQFF. The CDR3, as DNA: TGCGCCAGCAGCATTAGCGTCTCCTACAATGAGCAGTTCTTC. The chain has TRBV5-1 and TRBJ2-1; D is possibly TRBD2 (5 bases). This CDR3 comprises 14 residues. Germline CDR1 reads SGHRS; CDR2 reads YFSETQ. Trimming took 4 bases from V and 0 from J, leaving 8 bases between them.

This clone was observed once. The V and J genes are TRBV5-1 and TRBJ2-2; a weak D match, TRBD2 (6 bases). Germline lookup yields CDR1 SGHRS and CDR2 YFSETQ. V was clipped by 5 bases and J by 2 bases, with 19 bases between them. The CDR3 is 17 residues long. CDR3 bases: TGCGCCAGCAGGACTCCCGCCCACGGGGGAAACACCGGGGAGCTGTTTTTT. Its translation is CASRTPAHGGNTGELFF.

This chain uses TRBV28 with TRBJ2-1, with 12 nucleotides matching TRBD2. The CDR3 has 15 residues. Germline assignment: CDR1 MDHEN and CDR2 SYDVKM. V gave up 8 bases and J gave up 4 bases; unmatched junction bases: 6. CDR3 in DNA: TGTGCCAGCGTCACTAGCGGGAGGTTATACAATGAGCAGTTCTTC. Translating it yields CASVTSGRLYNEQFF. The whole variable domain, filled in from reference TRBV28 and TRBJ2-1, reads DVKVTQSSRYLVKRTGEKVFLECVQDMDHENMFWYRQDPGLGLRLIYFSYDVKMKEKGDIPEGYSVSREKKERFSLILESASTNQTSMYLCASVTSGRLYNEQFFGPGTRLTVL.

The chain combines TRBV27 with TRBJ2-2, with D perhaps matching TRBD2 (5 bases). Per germline, CDR1 MNHEY and CDR2 SMNVEV (reference sequence). CDR3 length: 14 amino acids. Trimming removed 4 bases at V and 5 bases at J, with 11 bases between. CDR3 coding DNA: TGTGCCAGCAGTTACTTTGGGGAGACCGGGGAGCTGTTTTTT. It translates to CASSYFGETGELFF.

This chain links TRBV27 with TRBJ1-5; 7 bases align to TRBD1. CDR1 MNHEY and CDR2 SMNVEV come from the germline V gene (reference sequence). V shed 4 bases, J shed 2 bases, and the junction held 11 bases outside the gene matches. CDR3 length: 17 residues. CDR3 protein: CASSSPRQGSGNQPQHF. The CDR3 nucleotides read TGTGCCAGCAGTTCCCCTCGACAGGGTTCGGGCAATCAGCCCCAGCATTTT.

Only one count was recorded for this clone. J is TRBJ2-7 and V is TRBV6-4; the D is unclear. Trimming left V 2 bases short and J 1 base short, with 9 bases between. The V gene's germline CDR1 is MRHNA and CDR2 SNTAGT. The CDR3 runs 14 residues. This CDR3 is CASSDGRPSYEQYF. The DNA for the CDR3 is TGTGCCAGCAGTGACGGACGGCCGTCCTACGAGCAGTACTTC.

The V gene is TRBV28, the J gene TRBJ2-5, with D perhaps TRBD1 or TRBD2 (6 bases each). Looked up from germline, CDR1 is MDHEN and CDR2 is SYDVKM. V dropped 3 bases and J dropped 5 bases, with 16 bases sitting between them. There are 15 residues in the CDR3. CDR3 DNA sequence: TGTGCCAGCAGTTTGGGCAGGGGAGGAGTGGAGACCCAGTACTTC. It translates to CASSLGRGGVETQYF.

This clone was observed a few times. The CDR3 loop is CASSPLYRGPDTEAFF. The CDR3, as DNA: TGTGCCAGCTCACCATTATACAGGGGGCCGGACACTGAAGCTTTCTTT. The V gene is TRBV18, the J gene TRBJ1-1, with 9 bases that match TRBD1. The germline V gene has CDR1 KGHSH and CDR2 LQKENI. The CDR3 runs to 16 residues. Trimming cost V 2 bases and J 3 bases; bases outside gene matches: 7.

The gene calls are TRBV20-1 and TRBJ2-7; D unclear. The germline gives CDR1 DFQATT, CDR2 SNEGSKA (reference sequence). Trimming removed 6 bases from V and 0 bases from J, with 6 bases in between. The CDR3 loop spans 11 amino acids. This chain's CDR3 is CSALDSYEQYF. The CDR3 DNA sequence: TGCAGTGCCCTCGACTCCTACGAGCAGTACTTC.

Concerning this clone: Additional DNA sequences in this sample encode the identical CDR3. The genes are TRBV27 and TRBJ1-2; D is possibly TRBD1 (6 bases). V was trimmed by 4 bases and J by 0 bases, leaving 9 bases between them. The CDR3 is made up of 14 amino acids. Germline V gene sequence: CDR1 MNHEY, CDR2 SMNVEV (reference sequence). The CDR3 DNA is TGTGCCAGCAGTTCTTACAGGGCTAACTATGGCTACACCTTC. Translation gives CASSSYRANYGYTF.

The chain couples TRBV7-6 to TRBJ2-7; the match to TRBD2 covers 14 bases. V was clipped by 3 bases and J by 6 bases; unmatched bases: 1. Germline CDR1 and CDR2: SGHVS and FNYEAQ. CDR3 length equals 14 residues. The CDR3 DNA follows: TGTGCCAGCAGCTTGGGACTAGCGGGAGCCGAGCAGTACTTC. Residues: CASSLGLAGAEQYF. The full variable domain, its missing parts supplied by reference TRBV7-6 and TRBJ2-7, is GAGVSQSPRYKVTKRGQDVALRCDPISGHVSLYWYRQALGQGPEFLTYFNYEAQQDKSGLPNDRFSAERPEGSISTLTIQRTEQRDSAMYRCASSLGLAGAEQYFGPGTRLTVT.

Of note for this clone: Other nucleotide sequences in the sample specify the same CDR3. This chain connects TRBV14 to TRBJ2-7; TRBD1 matches 10 bases. Germline CDR1 SGHDN, CDR2 FVKESK. The CDR3 has 14 residues. V shed 1 base and J 4 bases; nucleotides not matched to a gene: 1. CDR3 in DNA: TGTGCCAGCAGCCAAGGGACAGGGGGGTACGAGCAGTACTTC. It yields the protein CASSQGTGGYEQYF.

This clone occurred a few times. The gene calls are TRBV7-9 and TRBJ1-5; D remains ambiguous. V dropped 5 bases and J dropped 4 bases, with 12 bases sitting between them. The length of the CDR3 is 14 residues. Germline V gene lookup returns CDR1 SEHNR and CDR2 FQNEAQ (reference sequence). The DNA for the CDR3 is TGTGCCAGCAGCCCTTGGACGGAGAATCAGCCCCAGCATTTT. Amino acids: CASSPWTENQPQHF.

The gene calls are TRBV25-1 and TRBJ2-7; no clear D. The CDR3 extends over 12 amino acids. V was pared by 3 bases and J by 5 bases, with 8 bases between. Germline CDR1 MGHDK, CDR2 SYGVNS. The chain's CDR3 is CASSDSWHEQYF. The CDR3 bases are TGTGCCAGCAGTGATAGCTGGCACGAGCAGTACTTC.

CDR3 sequence reads: CAIRTPYYEQYF. CDR3 in DNA: TGTGCCATCAGGACCCCGTACTACGAGCAGTACTTC. V and J are TRBV27 and TRBJ2-7; no clear D gene. The length of the CDR3 is 12 residues. Germline values: CDR1 MNHEY, CDR2 SMNVEV (reference sequence). V was pared by 10 bases and J by 3 bases, with 13 bases between.

The rearrangement uses TRBV7-2 and TRBJ2-1, with 7 bases lining up with TRBD1. Germline CDR1 SGHTA, CDR2 FQGNSA. With V trimmed by 1 base and J by 5 bases, 5 bases remained unmatched. This CDR3 has 15 residues. CDR3 sequence reads: CASSLDRGRHNEQFF. CDR3 coding DNA: TGTGCCAGCAGCTTAGACAGGGGTCGTCACAATGAGCAGTTCTTC. Full variable domain (missing parts from reference TRBV7-2 and TRBJ2-1): GAGVSQSPSNKVTEKGKDVELRCDPISGHTALYWYRQSLGQGLEFLIYFQGNSAPDKSGLPSDRFSAERTGGSVSTLTIQRTQQEDSAVYLCASSLDRGRHNEQFFGPGTRLTVL.

The chain combines TRBV19 with TRBJ1-1; D unclear. Trimming removed 5 bases at V and 0 bases at J, with 10 bases between. Germline CDR1 reads LNHDA; CDR2 reads SQIVND (reference sequence). The CDR3 sequence is 14 residues long. This CDR3 is CASSGMFLNTEAFF. The CDR3 coding sequence is TGTGCCAGTAGTGGAATGTTTCTGAACACTGAAGCTTTCTTT.

The J gene is TRBJ2-7, the V gene TRBV11-3; D is ambiguous. The ends were cut back, 5 bases at V and 4 bases at J, with 9 bases in the middle. The CDR3 totals 12 residues. Germline V lookup: CDR1 SGHNT, CDR2 YENEEA. CDR3 sequence (DNA): TGTGCCAGCAGCGGCCTTGGGTACGAGCAGTACTTC. Translating it yields CASSGLGYEQYF. Drawing the rest from reference TRBV11-3 and TRBJ2-7, the complete variable domain is EAGVVQSPRYKIIEKKQPVAFWCNPISGHNTLYWYLQNLGQGPELLIRYENEEAVDDSQLPKDRFSAERLKGVDSTLKIQPAELGDSAVYLCASSGLGYEQYFGPGTRLTVT.